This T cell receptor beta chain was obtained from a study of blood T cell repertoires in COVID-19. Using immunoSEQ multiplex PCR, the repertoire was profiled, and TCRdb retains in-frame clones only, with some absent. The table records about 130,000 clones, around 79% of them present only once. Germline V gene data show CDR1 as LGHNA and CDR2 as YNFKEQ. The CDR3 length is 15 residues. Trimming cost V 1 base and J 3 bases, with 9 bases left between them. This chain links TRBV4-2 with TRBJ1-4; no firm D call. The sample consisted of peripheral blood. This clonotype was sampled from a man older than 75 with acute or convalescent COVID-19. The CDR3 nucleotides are TGTGCCAGCAGCCAAGCACCTCGAGCTAATGAAAAACTGTTTTTT. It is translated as CASSQAPRANEKLFF.